The 16 T cell receptor beta chains reported below all come from one sample, sequenced in a study of T-cell reconstitution after alpha-beta-depleted transplantation in children. Preparation of the TCRbeta library used unique molecular identifiers. MiXCR, run by TCRdb on the PCR reads, gives a single entry per CDR3 protein. This sample has 150,000 to 200,000 distinct CDR3 sequences, with approximately 7% found just once. The specimen was PBMCs from the stem cell graft donor, collected from the stem cell graft. Receptors originate from a human donor who donated a stem cell graft to a child with Wiskott-Aldrich syndrome.

There are many counts of this clonotype. This sequence joins TRBV29-1 and TRBJ2-1; D is unresolved. The CDR3 length is 15 residues. Between the trimmed V and J ends, which lost 0 bases and 5 bases, there was a span of 14 bases. Germline-derived CDR1 and CDR2 are SQVTM and ANQGSEA. The CDR3 spells CSVEDPVSIDNEQFF. The CDR3 region has the DNA TGCAGCGTTGAAGATCCTGTTTCTATCGACAATGAGCAGTTCTTC.

The V call is TRBV23-1, the J call TRBJ1-5, with D hard to call. TRBV23-1 carries the ORF label, with uncertain function. With 0 bases removed from V and 1 base from J, the gap between germline ends came to 10 bases. This CDR3 spans 16 amino acids. In nucleotides, the CDR3 is TGCGCCAGCAGTCAATCAAAGAGGGCCAGCAATCAGCCCCAGCATTTT. Its translation: CASSQSKRASNQPQHF.

This clonotype turned up a few times. This sequence joins TRBV20-1 and TRBJ1-1; possibly TRBD1 for D (5 bases). Looked up from germline, CDR1 is DFQATT and CDR2 is SNEGSKA (reference sequence). This CDR3 has 13 residues. V was pared by 3 bases and J by 5 bases, with 13 bases between. The CDR3 bases are TGCAGTGCTAGGTTTATTCAGGGTACTGAAGCTTTCTTT. Translating it yields CSARFIQGTEAFF.

This clonotype was seen ten or more times. The chain carries TRBV24-1 and TRBJ2-1; 12 positions agree with TRBD2. Germline V gene sequence: CDR1 KGHDR, CDR2 SFDVKD. This CDR3 has 16 amino acids. Losses at the gene ends were 3 bases for V and 8 bases for J; bases not matched to a gene: 7. CDR3 nucleotide sequence: TGTGCCACCAGTGATCCTCTAGCGGGAGGGCCCTATGAGCAGTTCTTC. Its translation: CATSDPLAGGPYEQFF.

This clonotype has a count of ten or more. V is TRBV5-1 and J is TRBJ2-2, with 7 nucleotides matching TRBD1. This CDR3 contains 16 residues. V gave up 4 bases and J gave up 0 bases; unmatched junction bases: 6. Germline V CDR1 and CDR2: SGHRS, YFSETQ. DNA of the CDR3: TGCGCCAGCAGCCAAAGGACAGGCGCGAACACCGGGGAGCTGTTTTTT. Residues: CASSQRTGANTGELFF.

This clonotype was seen at least ten times. The chain employs TRBV6-4 and TRBJ1-5; the match to TRBD1 covers 7 bases. The junction had 7 bases not matched to a gene; V was cut back by 3 bases and J by 5 bases. Germline V gene sequence: CDR1 MRHNA, CDR2 SNTAGT. The CDR3 runs 15 residues. The CDR3 is CASSEAGGLDQPQHF. CDR3 in DNA: TGTGCCAGCAGTGAGGCAGGGGGTCTTGATCAGCCCCAGCATTTT.

The table lists this clonotype with many counts. This rearrangement joins TRBV20-1 to TRBJ2-5, with D tentatively TRBD2 (6 bases). The V end lost 3 bases, the J end lost 1 base, and 9 bases lay between the germline ends. Germline V CDR1 and CDR2: DFQATT, SNEGSKA (reference sequence). The CDR3 has 13 amino acids. Written as DNA, the CDR3 is TGCAGTGCTAGTCGGGGGATCCAAGAGACCCAGTACTTC. This translates into CSASRGIQETQYF.

This clonotype was recorded many times. The chain combines TRBV12-3 or TRBV12-4 with TRBJ1-1; D uncertain. The ends were cut back, 1 base at V and 2 bases at J, with 11 bases in the middle. The CDR3 is 15 amino acids. The CDR3 reads CASSLGGFPNTEAFF. The CDR3 DNA reads TGTGCCAGCAGTTTAGGAGGTTTTCCAAACACTGAAGCTTTCTTT.

In this sample, this clonotype turned up many times. V is TRBV20-1 and J is TRBJ2-7, with D maybe TRBD2 (6 bases). The CDR3 length is 15 residues. The germline gives CDR1 DFQATT, CDR2 SNEGSKA (reference sequence). Trimming shortened V by 6 bases and J by 0 bases, and 18 bases separated the two germline ends. CDR3 DNA sequence: TGCAGTGCCCCTCTGGGGGGTTCTCGCTCCTACGAGCAGTACTTC. It encodes CSAPLGGSRSYEQYF.

This clonotype was recorded many times. The rearrangement joins TRBV20-1 to TRBJ2-5, with 10 bases that match TRBD2. This CDR3 spans 12 amino acids. The germline CDR1 and CDR2 sequences are DFQATT and SNEGSKA (reference sequence). Trimming at V came to 6 bases and at J to 4 bases, leaving 2 bases not matched to a gene. The DNA for the CDR3 is TGCAGTGCCCTAGCGGGGGTAGAGACCCAGTACTTC. Protein product: CSALAGVETQYF.

This clonotype was seen only a few times. The genes are TRBV5-1 and TRBJ2-7; 9 bases align to TRBD1. The germline V gene has CDR1 SGHRS and CDR2 YFSETQ. The CDR3 runs 14 residues. J gave up 5 bases and V 1 base, and 4 bases lay outside the gene matches. This CDR3 is CASSLTGGEDEQYF. CDR3 in DNA: TGCGCCAGCAGCTTGACAGGGGGCGAGGACGAGCAGTACTTC.

This sequence joins TRBV20-1 and TRBJ2-5; 10 positions match TRBD2. Germline V lookup: CDR1 DFQATT, CDR2 SNEGSKA (reference sequence). This CDR3 region has 15 residues. Trimming took 7 bases from V and 1 from J; bases not matched to a gene: 9. CDR3 DNA sequence: TGCAGTGGCGAAGAACTAGCGGGGACCCAAGAGACCCAGTACTTC. Residues: CSGEELAGTQETQYF.

The CDR3 is CAIRPGLATDTQYF. The CDR3 coding sequence is TGTGCCATCAGGCCGGGACTAGCTACAGATACGCAGTATTTT. The genes are TRBV10-3 and TRBJ2-3; 9 bases agree with TRBD2. After removal of 6 bases from V and 3 bases from J, the junction contained 4 bases not matched to a gene. The CDR3 is 14 residues long. Germline V CDR1 and CDR2: ENHRY, SYGVKD.

This clonotype was detected ten times or more. The V gene is TRBV20-1, the J gene TRBJ2-2, with unresolved D. The CDR3 is made up of 12 amino acids. Germline V lookup: CDR1 DFQATT, CDR2 SNEGSKA (reference sequence). V was clipped by 6 bases and J by 6 bases, with 11 bases between them. The CDR3 sequence is CSALTVSGELFF. For the CDR3, the DNA is TGCAGTGCCCTGACTGTTTCCGGGGAGCTGTTTTTT.

The sample holds many counts of this clonotype. The chain has TRBV5-5 and TRBJ2-1; D is unclear. The germline V gene has CDR1 SGHKS and CDR2 YYEKEE (reference sequence). Trimming cost V 2 bases and J 7 bases, with 13 bases left between them. This CDR3 has 14 residues. The CDR3 DNA reads as TGTGCCAGCAGCTTCGACGTGGCTGTAAATGAGCAGTTCTTC. This encodes CASSFDVAVNEQFF.

This clonotype was recorded many times. This CDR3 is CASSHGTNLNYGYTF. The CDR3 nucleotides are TGTGCCAGCAGCCACGGAACAAATTTAAACTATGGCTACACCTTC. The gene calls are TRBV14 and TRBJ1-2; D unresolved. The CDR3 runs to 15 residues. CDR1 and CDR2 from the germline V gene are SGHDN and FVKESK. The V end was cut by 3 bases, the J end by 2 bases, with 13 bases between.